The 25 T cell receptor beta chains reported below all come from one sample, sequenced in a study of quantifying T cell responses using KT2 cells (dated by TCRdb to 2015 to 2018). Background for the entire study: RNA was DNase-treated and reverse transcribed with TCR alpha and beta constant-region primers, mostly using SuperScript III.

The library was produced with UMI-ligation and nested PCR. Instrument on record: Illumina MiSeq. A single-stranded oligonucleotide carrying the Illumina SP2 sequence and a UMI was ligated to the cDNA 3' end using T4 RNA ligase 1. PCR1 used four to five cycles (98 degrees C 15 s, 69 degrees C 30 s, 72 degrees C 40 s), and the beta primer was an equimolar mix of RC1.1 and RC1.2 that covered TRBC1 and TRBC2. The public sequencing data were trimmed at Q25 with fastp and processed into clonotypes with MiXCR by TCRdb, which kept only in-frame beta chains. Rows are unified per CDR3 protein, each entry keeping the most common DNA and genes. Counted in this sample were over 55,000 distinct CDR3 sequences; about 12% of them appeared once. The ten largest clones take up roughly 9.9% of the sample. Sequences were obtained from PBMCs spiked with cells of the T cell clone KT2. These receptors were taken from a human donor.

The chain employs TRBV5-1 and TRBJ1-4; 8 bases align to TRBD1. Germline loops: CDR1 SGHRS, CDR2 YFSETQ. The CDR3 contains 15 residues. V was pared by 2 bases and J by 5 bases, with 5 bases of the junction left unmatched. The CDR3 protein is CASSFHGTGNEKLFF. For the CDR3, the DNA is TGCGCCAGCAGCTTCCACGGGACAGGCAATGAAAAACTGTTTTTT. Full variable domain (outside the CDR3, taken from reference TRBV5-1 and TRBJ1-4): KAGVTQTPRYLIKTRGQQVTLSCSPISGHRSVSWYQQTPGQGLQFLFEYFSETQRNKGNFPGRFSGRQFSNSRSEMNVSTLELGDSALYLCASSFHGTGNEKLFFGSGTQLSVL.

There are many counts of this clonotype. This chain uses TRBV5-1 with TRBJ2-5; TRBD1 aligns across 7 bases. Germline V gene sequence: CDR1 SGHRS, CDR2 YFSETQ. V shed 0 bases, J shed 5 bases, and the junction held 4 bases outside the gene matches. The CDR3 runs 14 residues. CDR3 amino acids: CASSLEGRGETQYF. In nucleotides, the CDR3 is TGCGCCAGCAGCTTGGAGGGCAGGGGGGAGACCCAGTACTTC.

There are a few counts of this clonotype. This chain joins TRBV5-1 and TRBJ2-1; 11 bases line up with TRBD2. In germline, CDR1 is SGHRS, CDR2 YFSETQ. Unmatched junction bases numbered 5, after V lost 4 bases and J lost 8 bases. This CDR3 comprises 14 residues. The CDR3 bases are TGCGCCAGCAGCCATACTAGCGGGGGCGATGAGCAGTTCTTC. This translates into CASSHTSGGDEQFF. The variable domain in full, with the rest retrieved from reference TRBV5-1 and TRBJ2-1, is KAGVTQTPRYLIKTRGQQVTLSCSPISGHRSVSWYQQTPGQGLQFLFEYFSETQRNKGNFPGRFSGRQFSNSRSEMNVSTLELGDSALYLCASSHTSGGDEQFFGPGTRLTVL.

This clonotype was counted at least ten times. The chain couples TRBV7-9 to TRBJ1-1; the D gene is possibly TRBD1 (6 bases). Trimming left V 5 bases short and J 5 bases short, with 15 bases between. The CDR3 length is 14 residues. Germline V gives CDR1 SEHNR, CDR2 FQNEAQ (reference sequence). The chain's CDR3 is CASSPRQVPTEAFF. The CDR3 DNA reads as TGTGCCAGCAGCCCGAGACAGGTGCCGACTGAAGCTTTCTTT.

This clonotype was found many times. The rearrangement links TRBV11-3 to TRBJ1-1; TRBD1 matches 10 bases. The CDR3 totals 15 residues. The germline gives CDR1 SGHNT, CDR2 YENEEA. V lost 5 bases to trimming and J lost 5 bases; unmatched junction nucleotides: 8. The DNA for the CDR3 is TGTGCCAGCAGCCAACCCAGGGACAGGGGAACTGAAGCTTTCTTT. Its protein is CASSQPRDRGTEAFF.

The chain employs TRBV12-3 or TRBV12-4 and TRBJ1-4; D not certain. V shed 6 bases and J shed 0 bases, with 8 bases lying between them. This CDR3 region has 14 residues. The CDR3 spells CASSPTATNEKLFF. The CDR3 nucleotides are TGTGCCAGCAGCCCGACGGCAACTAATGAAAAACTGTTTTTT.

This clonotype turned up a few times. The J gene is TRBJ2-7, the V gene TRBV27, with TRBD1 matching over 7 bases. This CDR3 spans 13 amino acids. Germline-derived CDR1 and CDR2 are MNHEY and SMNVEV (reference sequence). The V gene end was trimmed by 6 bases and the J gene end by 2 bases; junction bases not matched to a gene: 4. DNA for the CDR3: TGTGCCAGCAGACGGACAGGTGCCTACGAGCAGTACTTC. Its translation is CASRRTGAYEQYF.

The chain couples TRBV12-3 or TRBV12-4 to TRBJ1-5; D call uncertain. Trimming took 2 bases from V and 4 from J, leaving 15 bases between them. This CDR3 is built from 16 residues. As DNA, the CDR3 is TGTGCCAGCAGTTTATGGGGATCATCCTATAATCAGCCCCAGCATTTT. It specifies CASSLWGSSYNQPQHF.

This clonotype was seen only a few times. The V gene is TRBV7-6, the J gene TRBJ2-1, with a possible D match to TRBD2 (6 bases). Between the trimmed V and J ends, which lost 3 bases and 8 bases, there was a span of 8 bases. Germline CDR1 reads SGHVS; CDR2 reads FNYEAQ. The CDR3 contains 12 residues. The CDR3 DNA is TGTGCCAGCAGCTTTGGAGGGGATGAGCAGTTCTTC. As protein: CASSFGGDEQFF. Complete variable domain (other parts from reference TRBV7-6 and TRBJ2-1): GAGVSQSPRYKVTKRGQDVALRCDPISGHVSLYWYRQALGQGPEFLTYFNYEAQQDKSGLPNDRFSAERPEGSISTLTIQRTEQRDSAMYRCASSFGGDEQFFGPGTRLTVL.

This clonotype was seen a handful of times. This rearrangement joins TRBV20-1 to TRBJ2-3; no clear D. The CDR3 is 18 residues long. Germline V gives CDR1 DFQATT, CDR2 SNEGSKA (reference sequence). Trimming pared 1 base from V and 0 bases from J, leaving 20 bases between. The CDR3 DNA reads TGCAGTGCTAGAGGAGGCGGTCGGATGGTCCATAGCACAGATACGCAGTATTTT. This gives the protein CSARGGGRMVHSTDTQYF.

This clonotype appeared a few times. V is TRBV12-3 or TRBV12-4 and J is TRBJ1-5, with 7 bases lining up with TRBD1. This CDR3 is 14 amino acids long. V dropped 7 bases and J dropped 5; count of bases not matched to a gene: 8. CDR3 amino acids: CASTQTGSHQPQHF. The CDR3 DNA sequence: TGTGCCAGCACCCAGACAGGGTCCCATCAGCCCCAGCATTTT.

The rearrangement joins TRBV12-3 or TRBV12-4 to TRBJ2-3; TRBD2 matches at 9 bases. Trimming at V came to 5 bases and at J to 2 bases, leaving 11 bases not matched to a gene. CDR3 length: 17 amino acids. Here the CDR3 reads CASSPQLTSGYTDTQYF. The CDR3 DNA is TGTGCCAGCAGTCCCCAACTGACTAGCGGCTACACAGATACGCAGTATTTT.

In its sample, this clonotype was seen many times. The J gene is TRBJ2-7, the V gene TRBV11-2; 8 bases are a match to TRBD1. From germline, CDR1 is SGHAT and CDR2 FQNNGV. V trimming: 1 base; J trimming: 2 bases; junction bases outside the gene matches: 10. This CDR3 has 17 residues. CDR3 amino acids: CASSLGQGIPRPYEQYF. DNA of the CDR3: TGTGCCAGCAGCTTAGGACAGGGGATACCGCGCCCCTACGAGCAGTACTTC.

This clonotype has just a few counts. J is TRBJ2-3 and V is TRBV29-1, with unresolved D. This CDR3 region has 11 residues. V gave up 6 bases and J gave up 3 bases, with 7 bases separating them. The germline gives CDR1 SQVTM, CDR2 ANQGSEA. The DNA of the CDR3 is TGCAGCGTCCCAAGAACAGATACGCAGTATTTT. This encodes CSVPRTDTQYF.

This chain joins TRBV10-3 and TRBJ2-1; D remains ambiguous. Germline-derived CDR1 and CDR2 are ENHRY and SYGVKD. Trimming took off 8 bases at V and 5 bases at J, with 10 bases between the two ends. CDR3 length: 12 amino acids. The CDR3 region is CAIADPNNEQFF. The CDR3 DNA sequence: TGTGCCATCGCGGACCCGAACAATGAGCAGTTCTTC.

The chain has TRBV7-8 and TRBJ2-7, with D uncertain. This CDR3 is 15 amino acids long. Germline values: CDR1 SGHVS, CDR2 FQNEAQ. The V gene lost 5 bases and the J gene lost 0 bases, with 14 bases spanning the gap. The CDR3 DNA sequence: TGTGCCAGCAGCAAAAGGGCGGCGGACTCCTACGAGCAGTACTTC. Its protein is CASSKRAADSYEQYF.

This clonotype was found a few times. This chain connects TRBV10-3 to TRBJ1-2; D gene ambiguous. The CDR3 is made up of 13 amino acids. The germline V gene encodes CDR1 ENHRY and CDR2 SYGVKD. V lost 4 bases and J lost 11, with 17 bases in between. CDR3 sequence reads: CAISVLSWYSYTF. In nucleotides, the CDR3 is TGTGCCATCAGTGTCCTAAGTTGGTATAGTTACACCTTC.

This clonotype is judged medium-sized. This chain joins TRBV6-4 and TRBJ2-3; 11 positions match TRBD2. Trimming took 4 bases from V and 2 from J; bases not matched to a gene: 8. The CDR3 covers 17 residues. CDR1 MRHNA and CDR2 SNTAGT come from the germline V gene. The CDR3 DNA follows: TGTGCCAGCAGTGCGGCCCTAGCGGGGGGCGACACAGATACGCAGTATTTT. It codes for CASSAALAGGDTDTQYF.

This clonotype was found many times. This CDR3 is missing its conserved last phenylalanine or tryptophan, likely due to a read error. Because the CDR3's place on the DNA is in doubt, the DNA is left out and the CDR3 is given as listed by TCRdb. The chain recombines TRBV11-2 with TRBJ2-5; TRBD2 is taken as the D call from the table, unchecked against the DNA. With termini counted, the CDR3 has 12 amino acids. From germline, CDR1 is SGHAT and CDR2 FQNNGV. The CDR3 spells CASSRPGLAVKL.

The chain recombines TRBV2 with TRBJ2-7; 7 nucleotides agree with TRBD2. The CDR3 contains 15 residues. Trimming removed 1 base from V and 6 bases from J; junction bases left unmatched: 9. From germline, CDR1 is SNHLY and CDR2 FYNNEI. The CDR3 region is CASSEVGRASGEQYF. In nucleotides, the CDR3 is TGTGCCAGCAGTGAAGTGGGGAGGGCCTCGGGCGAGCAGTACTTC.

This rearrangement joins TRBV6-6 to TRBJ1-1; TRBD1 agrees at 7 bases. The CDR3 covers 15 residues. Germline V gives CDR1 MNHNY, CDR2 SVGAGI (reference sequence). Unmatched junction bases numbered 4, after V lost 0 bases and J lost 3 bases. The CDR3 loop reads CASSYSGTVDTEAFF. In nucleotides, the CDR3 is TGTGCCAGCAGTTACTCTGGGACAGTGGACACTGAAGCTTTCTTT.

This clonotype was recorded a few times. The chain links TRBV6-1 to TRBJ1-5; D is unresolved. CDR3 length: 15 residues. The V end was cut by 4 bases, the J end by 3 bases, with 13 bases between. The germline gives CDR1 MNHNS, CDR2 SASEGT. DNA for the CDR3: TGTGCCAGCAGTGTACTCACGTGGGACAATCAGCCCCAGCATTTT. It yields the protein CASSVLTWDNQPQHF.

This chain uses TRBV7-8 with TRBJ2-3; tentatively, D is TRBD1 or TRBD2 (5 bases each). V was clipped by 0 bases and J by 0 bases, with 13 bases between them. CDR1 is SGHVS and CDR2 is FQNEAQ in the germline V gene. The CDR3 is 17 residues long. CDR3 sequence: CASSLASGQDSTDTQYF. CDR3 nucleotides: TGTGCCAGCAGCTTAGCGTCGGGGCAAGATAGCACAGATACGCAGTATTTT.

This clonotype has just a few counts. The rearrangement joins TRBV5-1 to TRBJ2-5, with TRBD2 matching 11 bases. The CDR3 loop spans 16 amino acids. The J segment lost 1 base and the V segment lost 4 bases, leaving 6 bases of the junction unmatched. CDR1 is SGHRS and CDR2 is YFSETQ in the germline V gene. This CDR3 is CASSIGTSGPQETQYF. DNA of the CDR3: TGCGCCAGCAGCATCGGGACTAGCGGTCCCCAAGAGACCCAGTACTTC.

The chain is built from TRBV29-1 and TRBJ1-5; D is unclear. With 4 bases removed from V and 4 bases from J, the gap between germline ends came to 8 bases. The CDR3 covers 12 residues. Per germline, CDR1 SQVTM and CDR2 ANQGSEA. The CDR3 DNA reads as TGCAGCGTTGGGTCAGAAAATCAGCCCCAGCATTTT. As protein: CSVGSENQPQHF. Complete variable domain (other parts from reference TRBV29-1 and TRBJ1-5): SAVISQKPSRDICQRGTSLTIQCQVDSQVTMMFWYRQQPGQSLTLIATANQGSEATYESGFVIDKFPISRPNLTFSTLTVSNMSPEDSSIYLCSVGSENQPQHFGDGTRLSIL.